These 29 T cell receptor beta chains originate from one sample sequenced in a study of OX40 agonist ivuxolimab in advanced cancers. Only in-frame clones appear in the TCRdb table, and some are missing; sequencing was by immunoSEQ multiplex PCR. Of roughly 86,000 clones in the sample, around nine tenths were seen once. The sample consisted of CD4+ or CD8+ T cells sorted from blood, taken in a trial of the OX40 agonist ivuxolimab. These receptors originate from an adult with an advanced solid tumor such as melanoma, head and neck, liver or kidney cancer.

The chain links TRBV7-9 to TRBJ2-7; TRBD1 is a possible D gene (6 bases). The ends were cut back, 1 base at V and 3 bases at J, with 10 bases in the middle. This CDR3 has 14 amino acids. Germline lookup yields CDR1 SEHNR and CDR2 FQNEAQ (reference sequence). The CDR3 reads CASSLDRVHYEQYF. CDR3 nucleotide sequence: TGTGCCAGCAGCTTAGACAGGGTTCACTACGAGCAGTACTTC.

This chain connects TRBV7-2 to TRBJ2-2; possibly TRBD1 or TRBD2 for D (5 bases each). CDR1 and CDR2 (germline): SGHTA, FQGNSA. The CDR3 has 18 amino acids. V gave up 4 bases and J gave up 0 bases, with 18 bases separating them. CDR3 protein: CASSSQLILGANTGELFF. The CDR3, as DNA: TGTGCCAGCAGCTCCCAACTGATCTTGGGGGCGAACACCGGGGAGCTGTTTTTT.

The V and J genes are TRBV13 and TRBJ2-5, with 8 bases that match TRBD1. With V trimmed by 4 bases and J by 5 bases, 12 bases remained unmatched. CDR1 and CDR2 (germline): PRHDT, FYEKMQ (reference sequence). The length of the CDR3 is 16 residues. This CDR3 reads CASSSGQGRGHETQYF. CDR3 in DNA: TGTGCCAGCAGCTCAGGACAGGGAAGGGGCCATGAGACCCAGTACTTC.

This clone has only one observation. This chain joins TRBV4-1 and TRBJ2-5, with D unclear. The CDR3 spans 15 residues. V dropped 0 bases and J dropped 7 bases, with 15 bases sitting between them. In germline, CDR1 is MGHRA, CDR2 YSYEKL. CDR3 in DNA: TGCGCCAGCAGCCAAGAAGCCCTATCATTGGGGACCCAGTACTTC. Translation gives CASSQEALSLGTQYF.

The chain has TRBV19 and TRBJ2-6; D is undetermined. CDR1 and CDR2 (germline): LNHDA, SQIVND (reference sequence). The CDR3 extends over 15 amino acids. V dropped 6 bases and J dropped 0 bases, with 9 bases sitting between them. CDR3 sequence: CASRGINSGANVLTF. The CDR3 DNA follows: TGTGCCAGTAGAGGGATCAACTCTGGGGCCAACGTCCTGACTTTC.

This clone was recorded only once. CDR3 in DNA: TGTGCCAGTAGGCCGGACAGCAGGAACACTGAAGCTTTCTTT. Translated, it gives CASRPDSRNTEAFF. The chain carries TRBV11-3 and TRBJ1-1; TRBD1 is a possible D gene (6 bases). The CDR3 has 14 amino acids. CDR1 and CDR2 (germline): SGHNT, YENEEA. The ends were cut back, 9 bases at V and 1 base at J, with 15 bases in the middle.

V and J are TRBV19 and TRBJ2-1; TRBD2 aligns across 7 bases. V trimming: 7 bases; J trimming: 10 bases; junction bases outside the gene matches: 16. CDR1 and CDR2 (germline): LNHDA, SQIVND (reference sequence). The CDR3 covers 15 residues. Written as DNA, the CDR3 is TGTGCCAGTAAGGGGTTTGCGGGAGTTCCCTCAGAGCAGTTCTTC. This encodes CASKGFAGVPSEQFF.

This clone came up once. V usage is TRBV19 and J usage is TRBJ1-1, with D perhaps TRBD1 (6 bases). V was clipped by 9 bases and J by 2 bases, with 16 bases between them. CDR3 length: 14 residues. The germline V gene encodes CDR1 LNHDA and CDR2 SQIVND (reference sequence). The CDR3 region is CASRRYRDNTEAFF. Here the CDR3 DNA reads TGTGCCAGCAGGAGGTACAGGGACAACACTGAAGCTTTCTTT.

The V call is TRBV7-6, the J call TRBJ1-3, with TRBD1 matching over 9 bases. This CDR3 is 18 amino acids long. V was clipped by 5 bases and J by 0 bases; unmatched bases: 11. CDR1 is SGHVS, CDR2 FNYEAQ, per germline. The CDR3 bases are TGTGCCAGCAGCCCCACTCTAGGGGACAGGGTCTCTGGAAACACCATATATTTT. Encoded protein: CASSPTLGDRVSGNTIYF.

This sequence joins TRBV4-2 and TRBJ2-1, with a weak D call TRBD2 (6 bases). CDR1 LGHNA and CDR2 YNFKEQ come from the germline V gene. Trimming pared 4 bases from V and 2 bases from J, leaving 15 bases between. This CDR3 contains 16 residues. This CDR3 reads CASSLQSGTAYNEQFF. For the CDR3, the DNA is TGTGCCAGCAGCCTACAATCCGGGACTGCCTACAATGAGCAGTTCTTC.

This clone was observed once. The chain combines TRBV28 with TRBJ1-3; 8 bases are a match to TRBD1. The CDR3 sequence is 15 residues long. V lost 6 bases, J lost 3 bases, and 7 bases stayed unmatched. The germline CDR1 and CDR2 sequences are MDHEN and SYDVKM. The chain's CDR3 is CASSLGGTGGNTIYF. The CDR3 DNA sequence: TGTGCCAGCAGCCTAGGGGGGACAGGTGGAAACACCATATATTTT.

The chain is built from TRBV27 and TRBJ2-1, with 13 positions matching TRBD2. There are 17 residues in the CDR3. Trimming cost V 6 bases and J 3 bases; bases outside gene matches: 8. Germline lookup yields CDR1 MNHEY and CDR2 SMNVEV (reference sequence). In DNA form, the CDR3 reads TGTGCCAGCAGCCTAGGGACTAGCGGGATAAGCTACAATGAGCAGTTCTTC. Encoded protein: CASSLGTSGISYNEQFF.

The chain couples TRBV6-5 to TRBJ1-2; a weak D match, TRBD1 (5 bases). V lost 7 bases to trimming and J lost 2 bases, with 14 bases between them. Germline CDR1 and CDR2: MNHEY and SVGAGI. The CDR3 spans 14 residues. CDR3 amino acids: CASTFRDSNYGYTF. CDR3 bases: TGTGCCAGCACCTTCCGGGACTCCAACTATGGCTACACCTTC.

The rearrangement uses TRBV4-1 and TRBJ2-4; 9 bases are a match to TRBD2. V lost 2 bases, J lost 6 bases, and 8 bases stayed unmatched. There are 16 residues in the CDR3. Germline lookup yields CDR1 MGHRA and CDR2 YSYEKL. The CDR3, as DNA: TGCGCCAGCAGCCAACCGGGCGGGAGGGCCTTAAACATTCAGTACTTC. Translation gives CASSQPGGRALNIQYF.

This chain links TRBV10-1 with TRBJ2-4, with TRBD1 matching 7 bases. The CDR3 spans 11 residues. The trim removed 8 bases at V and 15 bases at J, leaving 10 bases unmatched. From germline, CDR1 is WNHNN and CDR2 SYGVQD (reference sequence). The CDR3 DNA sequence: TGCGCCAGCGGAGAACAGGGGCCGTCGTACTTC. It encodes CASGEQGPSYF.

The V gene is TRBV15, the J gene TRBJ2-5, with TRBD2 matching over 9 bases. This CDR3 contains 15 residues. The germline gives CDR1 LNHNV, CDR2 YYDKDF (reference sequence). With V trimmed by 6 bases and J by 5 bases, 10 bases remained unmatched. The CDR3 nucleotides are TGTGCCACCAGATTAGCGGGAGAGGCTACCGAGACCCAGTACTTC. Its translation is CATRLAGEATETQYF.

This sequence joins TRBV13 and TRBJ1-3; 8 bases match TRBD1. V shed 2 bases, J shed 4 bases, and the junction held 1 base outside the gene matches. There are 14 residues in the CDR3. CDR1 is PRHDT and CDR2 is FYEKMQ in the germline V gene (reference sequence). CDR3 protein: CASSLSGGGNTIYF. The CDR3 DNA is TGTGCCAGCAGCTTATCAGGGGGCGGAAACACCATATATTTT.

The chain recombines TRBV19 with TRBJ2-5, with unresolved D. Germline V lookup: CDR1 LNHDA, CDR2 SQIVND (reference sequence). This CDR3 is built from 13 residues. Trimming pared 5 bases from V and 2 bases from J, leaving 9 bases between. In DNA, the CDR3 is TGTGCCAGTAGTCCGAGAGAACAAGAGACCCAGTACTTC. This translates into CASSPREQETQYF. The whole variable domain, remainder taken from reference TRBV19 and TRBJ2-5, is DGGITQSPKYLFRKEGQNVTLSCEQNLNHDAMYWYRQDPGQGLRLIYYSQIVNDFQKGDIAEGYSVSREKKESFPLTVTSAQKNPTAFYLCASSPREQETQYFGPGTRLLVL.

This rearrangement joins TRBV2 to TRBJ2-7; 9 nucleotides agree with TRBD1. The ends lost 5 bases at V and 4 bases at J; junction bases unmatched: 6. Germline CDR1 reads SNHLY; CDR2 reads FYNNEI. This CDR3 comprises 14 residues. The CDR3: CASSPDRGFYEQYF. DNA of the CDR3: TGTGCCAGCAGTCCGGACAGGGGTTTTTACGAGCAGTACTTC.

This chain uses TRBV19 with TRBJ2-1, with 9 bases matching TRBD2. Germline loops: CDR1 LNHDA, CDR2 SQIVND (reference sequence). After removal of 4 bases from V and 4 bases from J, the junction contained 5 bases not matched to a gene. This CDR3 has 15 amino acids. The CDR3 reads CASSTSSGAYNEQFF. The CDR3 DNA sequence: TGTGCCAGTAGTACCTCTAGCGGGGCGTACAATGAGCAGTTCTTC.

The chain carries TRBV9 and TRBJ2-1, with TRBD1 identical over 10 bases. CDR3 length: 16 residues. Germline CDR1 reads SGDLS; CDR2 reads YYNGEE. V lost 0 bases to trimming and J lost 5 bases; unmatched junction nucleotides: 5. In nucleotides, the CDR3 is TGTGCCAGCAGCGTAGGTCGACAGGGGGCGGACAATGAGCAGTTCTTC. This encodes CASSVGRQGADNEQFF. The full variable domain, with the rest looked up from reference TRBV9 and TRBJ2-1, is DSGVTQTPKHLITATGQRVTLRCSPRSGDLSVYWYQQSLDQGLQFLIQYYNGEERAKGNILERFSAQQFPDLHSELNLSSLELGDSALYFCASSVGRQGADNEQFFGPGTRLTVL.

CDR3 sequence reads: CASKHEVANEKLFF. CDR3 sequence (DNA): TGTGCCAGCAAACACGAGGTAGCTAATGAAAAACTGTTTTTT. J is TRBJ1-4 and V is TRBV2; D unresolved. The germline gives CDR1 SNHLY, CDR2 FYNNEI. Trimming cost V 7 bases and J 3 bases, with 12 bases left between them. This CDR3 has 14 residues.

V and J are TRBV4-2 and TRBJ1-1, with D uncertain. Germline V lookup: CDR1 LGHNA, CDR2 YNFKEQ. V lost 0 bases to trimming and J lost 1 base, with 9 bases between them. This CDR3 contains 15 residues. CDR3 in amino acids: CASSQEVRKNTEAFF. The CDR3 nucleotides read TGTGCCAGCAGCCAAGAGGTTCGTAAGAACACTGAAGCTTTCTTT.

V is TRBV18 and J is TRBJ2-7; 7 positions agree with TRBD2. This CDR3 comprises 13 residues. V was clipped by 2 bases and J by 10 bases; unmatched bases: 8. The germline gives CDR1 KGHSH, CDR2 LQKENI. CDR3 nucleotide sequence: TGTGCCAGCTCACCAGATGGCGAGCGGGAACAGTACTTC. Translation gives CASSPDGEREQYF.

The CDR3 sequence: CASRDRRIMNTEAFF. In DNA, the CDR3 is TGTGCCAGCAGGGACCGAAGGATCATGAACACTGAAGCTTTCTTT. The chain has TRBV2 and TRBJ1-1; unclear D gene. The CDR3 covers 15 residues. The V end was cut by 6 bases, the J end by 0 bases, with 14 bases between. The germline CDR1 and CDR2 sequences are SNHLY and FYNNEI.

This clone occurred once. This rearrangement joins TRBV7-8 to TRBJ2-7, with 9 positions matching TRBD2. Unmatched junction bases numbered 16, after V lost 6 bases and J lost 7 bases. Germline CDR1 reads SGHVS; CDR2 reads FQNEAQ. The CDR3 is made up of 16 amino acids. CDR3 nucleotides: TGTGCCAGCAGTCGACCCGGGACTAGCTTCTCACGGGAGCAGTACTTC. This codes for CASSRPGTSFSREQYF.

The chain combines TRBV9 with TRBJ1-1; D is ambiguous. The CDR3 runs to 13 residues. Per the germline V gene, CDR1 is SGDLS and CDR2 is YYNGEE. Trimming took off 0 bases at V and 4 bases at J, with 7 bases between the two ends. The CDR3 region is CASSVVSSTEAFF. The CDR3, as DNA: TGTGCCAGCAGCGTAGTTTCATCCACTGAAGCTTTCTTT.

V and J are TRBV28 and TRBJ2-7, with D perhaps matching TRBD1 or TRBD2 (5 bases each). V was pared by 5 bases and J by 2 bases, with 13 bases between. Germline CDR1 and CDR2: MDHEN and SYDVKM. The CDR3 runs to 14 residues. The CDR3 region is CASSQTGTTYEQYF. The CDR3 nucleotides read TGTGCCAGCAGTCAGACCGGGACGACCTACGAGCAGTACTTC. Together with reference TRBV28 and TRBJ2-7, the CDR3 gives the full variable domain: DVKVTQSSRYLVKRTGEKVFLECVQDMDHENMFWYRQDPGLGLRLIYFSYDVKMKEKGDIPEGYSVSREKKERFSLILESASTNQTSMYLCASSQTGTTYEQYFGPGTRLTVT.

This chain joins TRBV7-9 and TRBJ2-7, with D maybe TRBD2 (5 bases). The CDR3 is made up of 16 amino acids. Germline CDR1 is SEHNR and CDR2 is FQNEAQ (reference sequence). Trimming left V 2 bases short and J 2 bases short, with 16 bases between. The CDR3 nucleotides read TGTGCCAGCAGCTTATGGGTCGGCAGGAGGCCCTACGAGCAGTACTTC. This translates into CASSLWVGRRPYEQYF.